These T cell receptor beta chains were read from a single sample in a study of shared clonotypes between healthy human individuals. Sequenced by immunoSEQ multiplex PCR; TCRdb stores in-frame clones only, minus some. The table shows a few million clones, with under 95% occurring only once. The sequenced sample was naive CD4+ T cells from PBMCs. The receptors stem from a man aged 18 to 30 in good health. Some clones in this sample may be carry-over from other donors' samples. Each CDR3 is given with its conserved first and last residue. D genes are given only for firm matches.

-,TRBV6-6,TRBJ2-7,CASSPGGRLSAEQYF,TGTGCCAGCAGTCCTGGGGGCAGGCTATCCGCCGAGCAGTACTTC
-,TRBV29-1,TRBJ2-7,CSVEDPAGGQQYF,TGCAGCGTTGAAGACCCTGCTGGAGGTCAGCAGTACTTC
TRBD1,TRBV27,TRBJ1-2,CASSRGRGENGYTF,TGTGCCAGCTCCAGGGGCAGGGGGGAGAATGGCTACACCTTC
TRBD1,TRBV28,TRBJ2-7,CASTLQGSVYEQYF,TGTGCCAGCACTTTACAGGGGTCCGTTTACGAGCAGTACTTC
TRBD1,TRBV5-4,TRBJ2-1,CASSLDRTGEFF,TGTGCCAGCAGCTTGGACAGGACAGGGGAGTTCTTC
TRBD2,TRBV6-4,TRBJ2-3,CASSASGSDTQYF,TGTGCCAGCAGTGCTAGCGGGAGTGATACGCAGTATTTT
-,TRBV28,TRBJ2-2,CASSLSVPGSSGELFF,TGTGCCAGCAGTTTATCGGTTCCAGGGAGTTCCGGGGAGCTGTTTTTT
-,TRBV18,TRBJ1-1,CASSQDRNTEAFF,TGTGCCAGCTCCCAGGACAGGAACACTGAAGCTTTCTTT
-,TRBV28,TRBJ2-5,CASSLTRRTQYF,TGTGCCAGCAGCCTCACAAGGAGGACCCAGTACTTC
TRBD1,TRBV29-1,TRBJ2-7,CSAGTGLRDYEQYF,TGCAGCGCAGGGACAGGCCTCAGGGACTACGAGCAGTACTTC
TRBD2,TRBV5-4,TRBJ2-7,CASSTRTSGSIEQYF,TGTGCCAGCAGCACCCGGACTAGCGGGAGTATTGAGCAGTACTTC
-,TRBV10-3,TRBJ2-3,CAISVVLPTDTQYF,TGTGCCATCAGTGTGGTCCTTCCCACAGATACGCAGTATTTT
-,TRBV7-3,TRBJ2-3,CASSPTGSVADTQYF,TGTGCCAGCAGCCCAACCGGCAGCGTTGCGGATACGCAGTATTTT
-,TRBV19,TRBJ2-7,CASSRGGATYEQYF,TGTGCCAGTAGTAGGGGGGGCGCTACCTACGAGCAGTACTTC
-,TRBV6-5,TRBJ1-1,CASRTGTGEAFF,TGTGCCAGCAGAACGGGGACCGGTGAAGCTTTCTTT
TRBD1,TRBV6-5,TRBJ2-7,CASSYPGTGVREQYF,TGTGCCAGCAGTTACCCCGGGACAGGGGTAAGGGAGCAGTACTTC
-,TRBV7-8,TRBJ1-1,CASSFPSTMNTEAFF,TGTGCCAGCAGCTTCCCCTCGACGATGAACACTGAAGCTTTCTTT
TRBD1,TRBV7-2,TRBJ2-7,CASSLGGQGAYEQYF,TGTGCCAGCAGCTTAGGAGGGCAGGGGGCCTACGAGCAGTACTTC
TRBD1,TRBV19,TRBJ1-2,CASSIGAGGADGYTF,TGTGCCAGTAGTATTGGGGCAGGGGGCGCGGATGGCTACACCTTC
TRBD1,TRBV10-3,TRBJ2-1,CAISRGQGATEQFF,TGTGCCATCAGCAGGGGACAGGGGGCGACTGAGCAGTTCTTC